This TCR beta chain was sequenced during a study of PD-1 blockade in classical Hodgkin lymphoma. Worth noting for this clone: Antigen: not known.

Time point specified: cycle 4 day 1 (C4D1), after five to seven weeks of nivolumab. Each patient experienced a relapse that followed autologous stem cell transplantation, and brentuximab vedotin exposure varied. Study results and caveats: Nothing has yet pinned down what causes the repertoire differences, possibly disease activity or prior therapy. Significant TCR diversity gains by C4D1 occurred in CD4+ but not CD8+ cells. Patients who responded completely had about the same baseline diversity as newly diagnosed patients.

The trim removed 2 bases at V and 7 bases at J, leaving 4 bases unmatched. The CDR3 runs 13 residues. Germline assignment: CDR1 SGHVS and CDR2 FNYEAQ. Assay: immunoSEQ multiplex PCR; the TCRdb copy retains only in-frame clones and omits some. The sample consists of approximately 110,000 clones, more than 70% of them appearing once. The chain has TRBV7-6 and TRBJ2-7; 8 bases agree with TRBD2. The receptor was derived from a human donor with classical Hodgkin lymphoma. Specimen: peripheral blood mononuclear cells (PBMCs), collected before the fourth cycle of nivolumab. CDR3 in amino acids: CASSLRPGGEQYF. The CDR3 region has the DNA TGTGCCAGCAGCTTACGTCCGGGAGGGGAGCAGTACTTC.